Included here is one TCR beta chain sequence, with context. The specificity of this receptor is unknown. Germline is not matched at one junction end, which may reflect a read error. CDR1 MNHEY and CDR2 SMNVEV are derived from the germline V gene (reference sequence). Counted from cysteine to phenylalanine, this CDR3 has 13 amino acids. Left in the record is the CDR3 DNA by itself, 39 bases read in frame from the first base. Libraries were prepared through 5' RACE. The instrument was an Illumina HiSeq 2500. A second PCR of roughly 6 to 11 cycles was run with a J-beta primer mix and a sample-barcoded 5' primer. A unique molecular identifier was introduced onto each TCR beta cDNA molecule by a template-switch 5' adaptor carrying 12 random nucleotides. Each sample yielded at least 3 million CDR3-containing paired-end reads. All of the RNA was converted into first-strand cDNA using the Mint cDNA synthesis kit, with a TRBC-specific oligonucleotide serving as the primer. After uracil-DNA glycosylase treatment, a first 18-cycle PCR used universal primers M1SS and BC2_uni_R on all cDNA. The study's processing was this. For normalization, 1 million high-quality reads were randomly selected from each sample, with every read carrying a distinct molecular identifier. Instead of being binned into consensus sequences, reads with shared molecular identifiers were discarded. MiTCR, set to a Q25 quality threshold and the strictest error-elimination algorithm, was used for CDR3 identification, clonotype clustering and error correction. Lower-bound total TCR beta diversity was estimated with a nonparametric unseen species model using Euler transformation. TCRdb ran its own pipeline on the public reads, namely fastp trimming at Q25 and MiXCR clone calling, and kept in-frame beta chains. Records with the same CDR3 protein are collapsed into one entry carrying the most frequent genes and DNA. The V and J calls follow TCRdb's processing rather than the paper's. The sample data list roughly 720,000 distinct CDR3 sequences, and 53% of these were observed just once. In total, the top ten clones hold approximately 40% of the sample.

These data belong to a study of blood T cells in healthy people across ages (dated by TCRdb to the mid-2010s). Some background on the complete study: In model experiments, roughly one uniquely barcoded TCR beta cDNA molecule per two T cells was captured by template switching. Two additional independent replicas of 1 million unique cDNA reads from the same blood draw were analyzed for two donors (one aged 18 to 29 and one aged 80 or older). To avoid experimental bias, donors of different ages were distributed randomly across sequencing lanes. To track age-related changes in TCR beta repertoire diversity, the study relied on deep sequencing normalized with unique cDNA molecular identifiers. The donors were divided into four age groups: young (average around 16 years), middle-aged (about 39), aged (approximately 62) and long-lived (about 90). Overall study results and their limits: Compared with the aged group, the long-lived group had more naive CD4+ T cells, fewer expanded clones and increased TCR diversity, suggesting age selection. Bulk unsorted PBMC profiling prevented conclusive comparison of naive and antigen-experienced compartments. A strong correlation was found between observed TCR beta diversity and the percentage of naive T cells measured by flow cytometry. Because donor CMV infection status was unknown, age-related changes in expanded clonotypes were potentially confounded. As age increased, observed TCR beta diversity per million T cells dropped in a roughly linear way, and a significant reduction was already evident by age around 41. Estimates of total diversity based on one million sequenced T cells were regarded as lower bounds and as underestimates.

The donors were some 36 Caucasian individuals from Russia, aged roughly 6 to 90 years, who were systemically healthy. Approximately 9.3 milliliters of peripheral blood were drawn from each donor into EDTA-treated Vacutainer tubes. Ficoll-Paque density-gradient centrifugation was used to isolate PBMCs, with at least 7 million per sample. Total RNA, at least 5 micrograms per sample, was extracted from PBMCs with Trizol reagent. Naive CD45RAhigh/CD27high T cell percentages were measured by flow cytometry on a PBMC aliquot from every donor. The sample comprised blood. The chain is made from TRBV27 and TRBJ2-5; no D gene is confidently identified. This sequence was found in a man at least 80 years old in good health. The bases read TGTGCCGTTAGGAGATACAGTCAAGAGACCCAGTACTTT. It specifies CAVRRYSQETQYF.